This TCR beta chain was obtained from a study of T cells after yellow fever vaccination. As for the study in general: Preparing low-cell-number fractions relied on SMART-Seq v4 Ultra Low Input. Study-wide results and limits: Abundant clonotypes from the bulk population could contaminate FACS-sorted repertoires.

With respect to this clonotype: Its antigen is unidentified.

Trimming pared 4 bases from V and 4 bases from J, leaving 14 bases between. The CDR3 sequence is 13 residues long. Germline V lookup: CDR1 SQVTM, CDR2 ANQGSEA. Universal primer sites and UMIs were introduced during 5'RACE template-switching synthesis of TCR cDNA. TCRdb itself ran the 5' RACE reads through MiXCR, one entry per CDR3 protein. This sample carries roughly 400,000 distinct CDR3 sequences, roughly 20% of them seen once, and the ten largest clones take 15% to 20%. The specimen comprised PBMCs, sampled before the yellow fever booster vaccination. The TCR originated in a man aged 18 to 29 who received the YFV17D yellow fever vaccine. The chain recombines TRBV29-1 with TRBJ2-7; possibly TRBD1 or TRBD2 for D (6 bases each). The chain's CDR3 is CSVGKGDSYEQYF. CDR3 sequence (DNA): TGCAGCGTTGGCAAGGGGGACTCGTACGAGCAGTACTTC.